This record concerns one T cell receptor beta chain sequence. Authors' data handling: Amplified reference gene primers provided the basis for estimating nucleated cell counts. The protocol was immunoSEQ multiplex PCR, while the TCRdb copy is restricted to in-frame clones and leaves out a portion. That table gives V, J and clone size, and the DNA gave D and trimming. The profile shows roughly 260,000 clones, about 88% of them singletons. The sample is drawn from a study of blood T cell repertoires in COVID-19. Study information: Samples came from the United States, Italy and Spain, spanning acute and convalescent COVID-19.

Material: peripheral blood. This receptor was identified in a woman aged 40 to 50 who had recovered from COVID-19.

This CDR3 is CASRSGDTNTEAFF. For the CDR3, the DNA is TGTGCCAGCAGATCAGGGGATACCAACACTGAAGCTTTCTTT. V usage is TRBV6-6 and J usage is TRBJ1-1; a weak D match, TRBD1 (6 bases). The germline V gene has CDR1 MNHNY and CDR2 SVGAGI (reference sequence). This CDR3 has 14 amino acids. V was cut by 6 bases and J by 2 bases, with 13 bases left in between.